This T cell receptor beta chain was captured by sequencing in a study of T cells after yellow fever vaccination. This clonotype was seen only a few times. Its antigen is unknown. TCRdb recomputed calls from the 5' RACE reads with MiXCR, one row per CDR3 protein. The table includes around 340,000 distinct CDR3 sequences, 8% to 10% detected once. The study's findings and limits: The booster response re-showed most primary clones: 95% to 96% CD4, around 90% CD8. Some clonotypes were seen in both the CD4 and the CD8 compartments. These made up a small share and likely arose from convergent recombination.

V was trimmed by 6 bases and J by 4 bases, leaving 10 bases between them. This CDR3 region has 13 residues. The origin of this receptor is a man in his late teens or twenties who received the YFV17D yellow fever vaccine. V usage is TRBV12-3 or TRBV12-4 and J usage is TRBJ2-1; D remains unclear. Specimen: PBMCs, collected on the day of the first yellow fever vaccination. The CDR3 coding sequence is TGTGCCAGCAGCCCACTAATTTACAATGAGCAGTTCTTC. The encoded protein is CASSPLIYNEQFF.